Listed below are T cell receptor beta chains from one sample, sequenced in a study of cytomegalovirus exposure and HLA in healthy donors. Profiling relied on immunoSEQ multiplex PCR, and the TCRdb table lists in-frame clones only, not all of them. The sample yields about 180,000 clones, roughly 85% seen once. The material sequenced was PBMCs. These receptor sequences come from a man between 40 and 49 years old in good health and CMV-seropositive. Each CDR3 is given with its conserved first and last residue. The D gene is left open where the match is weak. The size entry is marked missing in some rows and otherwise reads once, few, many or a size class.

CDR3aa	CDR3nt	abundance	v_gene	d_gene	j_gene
CAWSPGTGWYEQYF	TGTGCCTGGAGTCCCGGGACAGGGTGGTACGAGCAGTACTTC	NA	TRBV30	TRBD1	TRBJ2-7
CASSLQLAGVNEQFF	TGCGCCAGCAGCCTACAACTAGCGGGAGTCAATGAGCAGTTCTTC	NA	TRBV4-1	TRBD2	TRBJ2-1
CASSRSGRTYNEQFF	TGTGCCAGCAGCCGTAGCGGGAGAACGTACAATGAGCAGTTCTTC	once	TRBV6-5	TRBD2	TRBJ2-1
CASSPRVQNTEAFF	TGTGCCAGCAGCCCTCGGGTACAGAACACTGAAGCTTTCTTT	NA	TRBV5-8	NA	TRBJ1-1
CASSDLGLAGLSYEQYF	TGTGCCAGCAGTGACCTTGGACTAGCGGGACTCTCCTACGAGCAGTACTTC	NA	TRBV2	TRBD2	TRBJ2-7
CASGVLAGNTGELFF	TGTGCCAGCGGGGTACTAGCGGGAAACACCGGGGAGCTGTTTTTT	NA	TRBV27	TRBD2	TRBJ2-2
CASSARDPGTDTQYF	TGTGCCAGCAGCGCGCGGGACCCGGGCACAGATACGCAGTATTTT	NA	TRBV9	NA	TRBJ2-3
CASSSGTGYGELFF	TGTGCCAGCAGTTCCGGGACAGGGTACGGGGAGCTGTTTTTT	NA	TRBV28	TRBD1	TRBJ2-2
CASSLIGSGGNQPQHF	TGTGCCAGCAGCCTAATCGGTTCGGGAGGCAATCAGCCCCAGCATTTT	NA	TRBV28	NA	TRBJ1-5
CASSFLRGFGYTF	TGTGCCAGCAGTTTTCTTAGAGGGTTCGGCTACACCTTC	NA	TRBV28	NA	TRBJ1-2
CSLRQTSYNEQFF	TGCAGCCTACGACAGACCTCCTACAATGAGCAGTTCTTC	once	TRBV29-1	NA	TRBJ2-1
CASSSGGTGVDSNQPQHF	TGTGCCAGTAGTTCGGGAGGGACAGGGGTTGATAGCAATCAGCCCCAGCATTTT	NA	TRBV19	TRBD1	TRBJ1-5
CASSPLAYEQYF	TGTGCCAGCAGTCCCTTAGCCTACGAGCAGTACTTC	NA	TRBV28	NA	TRBJ2-7
CASSQGQGMGGYTF	TGTGCCAGCAGCCAAGGACAGGGGATGGGTGGCTACACCTTC	few	TRBV11-3	TRBD1	TRBJ1-2
CASSLRVSNYGYTF	TGTGCCAGCAGCCTACGGGTCTCTAACTATGGCTACACCTTC	NA	TRBV6-5	NA	TRBJ1-2
CAWDGGGSQYF	TGTGCCTGGGACGGCGGGGGGAGTCAGTACTTC	NA	TRBV30	TRBD2	TRBJ2-4
CASSWGLAGRDTQYF	TGTGCCAGCAGTTGGGGACTAGCGGGAAGAGATACGCAGTATTTT	NA	TRBV27	TRBD2	TRBJ2-3
CASSKPQGSLGTEAFF	TGTGCCAGTAGTAAACCCCAGGGGAGTCTGGGAACTGAAGCTTTCTTT	NA	TRBV19	NA	TRBJ1-1
CASTTSGSSYEQYF	TGTGCCAGCACCACTAGCGGGAGCTCCTACGAGCAGTACTTC	NA	TRBV6-6	TRBD2	TRBJ2-7
CASSPREGEKLFF	TGTGCCAGCTCACCCAGGGAGGGTGAAAAACTGTTTTTT	NA	TRBV18	NA	TRBJ1-4